This TCR beta chain was recovered during a study of shared clonotypes between healthy human individuals. Methods used by the authors: ImmunoSEQ junction-only sequences lacked quality scores, so their filtering differed. Some clones are missing from TCRdb's copy, which holds only in-frame ones; the method was immunoSEQ multiplex PCR. V and J calls and clone size follow that table, whereas D and trimming were derived from the DNA. The sample consists of roughly 1,800,000 clones, about 95% of them appearing once. After removal of 8 bases from V and 4 bases from J, the junction contained 10 bases not matched to a gene. The CDR3 contains 15 residues. CDR1 MGHRA and CDR2 YSYEKL come from the germline V gene. Turning to this clone: No antigen is known for it.

In the naive CD8 group, cells lacked CD45RO and were positively selected for CCR7, so terminally differentiated effector memory CD45RA+ cells were left out. The donors were all Caucasian adults (living in Nashville, Tennessee). Whole-study findings and limits: An expected dependence of interdonor clonotype sharing on sequencing depth was noted.

The clonotype originates from a man between 18 and 29 years old in good health. The chain combines TRBV4-1 with TRBJ2-3; the match to TRBD2 covers 9 bases. Sequenced material: naive CD8+ T cells sorted from blood. The CDR3 reads CASGNLRGGSDTQYF. CDR3 nucleotide sequence: TGCGCCAGCGGCAACTTGCGGGGGGGATCAGATACGCAGTATTTT.